A few counts support the clone carrying this T cell receptor (beta chain). Its cognate antigen is unknown. The CDR3 contains 13 residues. Germline V gives CDR1 MGHRA, CDR2 YSYEKL. Trimming cost V 0 bases and J 5 bases, with 7 bases left between them. TCRdb processed the reads anew with MiXCR; each CDR3 protein has one entry. In the table there are nearly 450,000 distinct CDR3 sequences, about a third of which are singletons. This specimen comes from a study of T cell repertoires in cytomegalovirus infection. Study summary: Matching HLA type, along with CMV infection, was indicated by public TCR beta signatures. General study results and limits: HLA-C-restricted, CMV-specific TCR beta clonotypes were dominant ex vivo.

The sequence was collected from a human donor in good health (CMV status not recorded). Some clones in this sample may be carry-over from other donors' samples. The J gene is TRBJ1-2, the V gene TRBV4-1, with D unresolved. The sequenced material came from PBMCs. CDR3 protein: CASSQDPQYGYTF. In DNA form, the CDR3 reads TGCGCCAGCAGCCAAGATCCTCAGTATGGCTACACCTTC.